Below are 2 T cell receptor beta chains sequenced from a single sample in a study of OX40 agonist ivuxolimab in advanced cancers. Sequenced by immunoSEQ multiplex PCR; TCRdb stores in-frame clones only, minus some. The sample carries 65,000 to 95,000 clones, roughly 84% recorded once. The specimen was CD4+ or CD8+ T cells sorted from blood, collected in a trial of the OX40 agonist ivuxolimab. The receptors come from an adult with an advanced solid tumor such as melanoma, head and neck, liver or kidney cancer.

The chain employs TRBV10-2 and TRBJ1-4; possibly TRBD1 for D (5 bases). Germline CDR1 WSHSY, CDR2 SAAADI. The length of the CDR3 is 15 residues. Trimming shortened V by 2 bases and J by 6 bases, and 13 bases separated the two germline ends. For the CDR3, the DNA is TGCGCCAGCAGTGAGGTGGGGGAATCTGATGAAAAACTGTTTTTT. Translated: CASSEVGESDEKLFF.

The rearrangement uses TRBV28 and TRBJ2-7; 7 bases are shared with TRBD1. From germline, CDR1 is MDHEN and CDR2 SYDVKM. This CDR3 is built from 14 residues. V was pared by 3 bases and J by 6 bases, with 8 bases of the junction left unmatched. CDR3 sequence: CASSLLDRSFEQYF. The CDR3 nucleotides read TGTGCCAGCAGTTTGTTGGACAGGAGTTTCGAGCAGTACTTC.